The 27 T cell receptor beta chains below come from one sample, sequenced in a study of radiation and T cells in renal cell carcinoma (dated by TCRdb to the early 2020s). Reading the label with the study, this specimen's time point is: baseline pretreatment blood. Sample treatment or condition, as interpreted from the label and publication: 15 Gy SBRT to primary tumor, nephrectomy 4 weeks later. Library prep was done by the immunoSEQ multiplex PCR assay. Not all clones reach the TCRdb copy of this immuneACCESS table, which keeps in-frame sequences only. Checked studies attribute under half of the gap to unresolved V genes and leave the rest unexplained. This sample comprises 90,000 to 95,000 clones, 82% of them detected only once. The ten largest clones add up to more than 5.5% of the sample. This material consisted of blood, taken from a patient whose treatment included radiotherapy and nephrectomy. All receptors derive from a man between 60 and 75 years old with renal cell carcinoma.

This chain uses TRBV13 with TRBJ2-7; 10 bases agree with TRBD2. This CDR3 contains 15 residues. CDR1 is PRHDT, CDR2 FYEKMQ, per germline (reference sequence). V gave up 3 bases and J gave up 4 bases; unmatched junction bases: 6. CDR3 in DNA: TGTGCCAGCAGCTTTAGAGCGGGAGGGCGGTACGAGCAGTACTTC. Protein sequence: CASSFRAGGRYEQYF. The whole variable domain, remainder taken from reference TRBV13 and TRBJ2-7, is AAGVIQSPRHLIKEKRETATLKCYPIPRHDTVYWYQQGPGQDPQFLISFYEKMQSDKGSIPDRFSAQQFSDYHSELNMSSLELGDSALYFCASSFRAGGRYEQYFGPGTRLTVT.

There are a few counts of this clone. The chain combines TRBV28 with TRBJ2-1; 11 nucleotides align to TRBD2. J gave up 2 bases and V 6 bases, and 6 bases lay outside the gene matches. CDR3 length: 16 amino acids. Germline values: CDR1 MDHEN, CDR2 SYDVKM. The CDR3 DNA is TGTGCCAGCAGGGGTAGCGGGAGGGTCGCCTACAATGAGCAGTTCTTC. The encoded protein is CASRGSGRVAYNEQFF.

The chain has TRBV7-2 and TRBJ2-3, with D possibly TRBD1 on 6 matching bases. The CDR3 spans 13 residues. The V gene lost 5 bases and the J gene lost 9 bases, with 15 bases spanning the gap. The germline V gene encodes CDR1 SGHTA and CDR2 FQGNSA. CDR3 DNA sequence: TGTGCCAGCAGCCTCACAGGGCTTAGAACGCAGTATTTT. It is translated as CASSLTGLRTQYF.

J is TRBJ2-5 and V is TRBV7-8, with D maybe TRBD1 (5 bases). The CDR3 sequence is 14 residues long. V lost 6 bases to trimming and J lost 4 bases, with 15 bases between them. Germline CDR1 is SGHVS and CDR2 is FQNEAQ. The CDR3 reads CASRTSGAGETQYF. DNA for the CDR3: TGTGCCAGCAGGACCTCTGGGGCCGGAGAGACCCAGTACTTC.

This clone was seen a few times. The V call is TRBV7-9, the J call TRBJ2-2; no reliable D call. CDR1 is SEHNR and CDR2 is FQNEAQ in the germline V gene (reference sequence). Trimming shortened V by 7 bases and J by 1 base, and 10 bases separated the two germline ends. This CDR3 is 14 amino acids long. CDR3 sequence: CASIDTKNTGELFF. The CDR3 bases are TGTGCCAGCATCGACACCAAGAACACCGGGGAGCTGTTTTTT.

The V call is TRBV19, the J call TRBJ1-1; 7 bases align to TRBD1. CDR3 size: 17 residues. Germline-derived CDR1 and CDR2 are LNHDA and SQIVND (reference sequence). Unmatched junction bases numbered 11, after V lost 1 base and J lost 3 bases. The CDR3 here is CASSIVSFNRGHTEAFF. The CDR3 coding sequence is TGTGCCAGTAGTATAGTATCGTTCAACAGGGGACACACTGAAGCTTTCTTT.

The chain employs TRBV19 and TRBJ2-7; perhaps D is TRBD1 or TRBD2 (5 bases each). CDR3 length: 14 amino acids. Trimming took 5 bases from V and 3 from J, leaving 14 bases between them. Germline-derived CDR1 and CDR2 are LNHDA and SQIVND (reference sequence). CDR3 nucleotides: TGTGCCAGTAGTCGGACCCCGAGGGGCTACGAGCAGTACTTC. Its translation is CASSRTPRGYEQYF.

This chain joins TRBV7-9 and TRBJ2-1; 10 bases are a match to TRBD2. CDR3 length equals 15 residues. In germline, CDR1 is SEHNR, CDR2 FQNEAQ (reference sequence). V was clipped by 5 bases and J by 0 bases; unmatched bases: 1. CDR3 sequence reads: CASSPSGSSYNEQFF. CDR3 bases: TGTGCCAGCAGCCCTAGCGGGAGCTCCTACAATGAGCAGTTCTTC.

This sequence joins TRBV7-6 and TRBJ2-7; tentative D call: TRBD1 (5 bases). CDR1 is SGHVS, CDR2 FNYEAQ, per germline. V was cut by 5 bases and J by 6 bases, with 11 bases left in between. The CDR3 covers 12 residues. The chain's CDR3 is CASSPTGFEQYF. Written as DNA, the CDR3 is TGTGCCAGCAGCCCCACAGGATTCGAGCAGTACTTC.

V and J are TRBV9 and TRBJ2-3, with TRBD1 matching 7 bases. The germline gives CDR1 SGDLS, CDR2 YYNGEE. The junction had 10 bases not matched to a gene; V was cut back by 0 bases and J by 0 bases. There are 18 residues in the CDR3. In DNA, the CDR3 is TGTGCCAGCAGCGTAGCTCCAAGACAGGGCGAAAGCACAGATACGCAGTATTTT. It codes for CASSVAPRQGESTDTQYF. Variable domain in full (rest from reference TRBV9 and TRBJ2-3): DSGVTQTPKHLITATGQRVTLRCSPRSGDLSVYWYQQSLDQGLQFLIQYYNGEERAKGNILERFSAQQFPDLHSELNLSSLELGDSALYFCASSVAPRQGESTDTQYFGPGTRLTVL.

The chain links TRBV7-8 to TRBJ2-6; D may correspond to TRBD1 or TRBD2 (6 bases each). Germline lookup yields CDR1 SGHVS and CDR2 FQNEAQ. The CDR3 sequence is 19 residues long. The V end was cut by 1 base, the J end by 2 bases, with 18 bases between. Written as DNA, the CDR3 is TGTGCCAGCAGCTTAGTTGGGTGGCGGGACACTGCTGGGGCCAACGTCCTGACTTTC. Protein sequence: CASSLVGWRDTAGANVLTF.

The V gene is TRBV20-1, the J gene TRBJ1-6, with D unresolved. Trimming stripped 3 bases from V and 10 bases from J, with 1 base between. From germline, CDR1 is DFQATT and CDR2 SNEGSKA (reference sequence). This CDR3 is built from 9 residues. CDR3 in DNA: TGCAGTGCTAGGTCACCCCTCCACTTT. Protein: CSARSPLHF.

This clone appeared a few times. V and J are TRBV7-2 and TRBJ2-2; 8 positions match TRBD1. V shed 4 bases and J 4 bases; nucleotides not matched to a gene: 5. This CDR3 contains 15 residues. Per the germline V gene, CDR1 is SGHTA and CDR2 is FQGNSA. CDR3 sequence (DNA): TGTGCCAGCAGCTCTCGGGACAGGCGCACCGGGGAGCTGTTTTTT. It encodes CASSSRDRRTGELFF.

Only a few counts were recorded for this clone. The chain couples TRBV28 to TRBJ1-5; unclear D gene. V shed 6 bases and J shed 4 bases, with 4 bases lying between them. This CDR3 is built from 11 residues. Per germline, CDR1 MDHEN and CDR2 SYDVKM. In nucleotides, the CDR3 is TGTGCCAGCAGGGGGAATCAGCCCCAGCATTTT. As protein: CASRGNQPQHF.

The V and J genes are TRBV5-1 and TRBJ2-3, with a possible D match to TRBD2 (5 bases). This CDR3 region has 16 residues. V shed 0 bases and J shed 3 bases, with 14 bases lying between them. Germline V gene data show CDR1 as SGHRS and CDR2 as YFSETQ. The CDR3 sequence: CASSLVGRTGTDTQYF. The CDR3, as DNA: TGCGCCAGCAGCTTGGTCGGCAGGACGGGGACAGATACGCAGTATTTT.

The chain joins TRBV5-4 to TRBJ2-4; D remains ambiguous. Deletions cut 3 bases from V and 0 bases from J, with 7 bases between. The CDR3 spans 14 residues. Germline values: CDR1 SGHNT, CDR2 YYREEE (reference sequence). The CDR3 spells CASSSSEAKNIQYF. The CDR3 DNA follows: TGTGCCAGCAGCTCCTCTGAAGCCAAAAACATTCAGTACTTC.

The chain joins TRBV7-2 to TRBJ1-2; 11 bases are shared with TRBD1. V lost 3 bases and J lost 8; bases outside the gene matches: 5. In germline, CDR1 is SGHTA, CDR2 FQGNSA. The length of the CDR3 is 14 residues. DNA for the CDR3: TGTGCCAGCAGCTTCGGACAGGGGGCTGGCGGCTACACCTTC. Protein product: CASSFGQGAGGYTF.

This sequence joins TRBV27 and TRBJ1-1, with D possibly matching TRBD1 (5 bases). Trimming stripped 7 bases from V and 0 bases from J, with 9 bases between. Germline CDR1 is MNHEY and CDR2 is SMNVEV (reference sequence). The length of the CDR3 is 13 residues. The CDR3 DNA follows: TGTGCCAGCACGCAGGGCCTGAACACTGAAGCTTTCTTT. It codes for CASTQGLNTEAFF.

The chain combines TRBV30 with TRBJ1-5; unclear D gene. V was cut by 0 bases and J by 9 bases, with 9 bases left in between. CDR1 GTSNPN and CDR2 SVGIG come from the germline V gene (reference sequence). The CDR3 length is 12 residues. This CDR3 is CAWSVGEGPQHF. CDR3 in DNA: TGTGCCTGGAGTGTCGGAGAGGGGCCCCAGCATTTT.

The sample holds a few counts of this clone. This chain uses TRBV10-3 with TRBJ2-3, with 11 bases fitting TRBD2. Losses at the gene ends were 6 bases for V and 3 bases for J; bases not matched to a gene: 8. Germline V gene sequence: CDR1 ENHRY, CDR2 SYGVKD. The CDR3 covers 16 residues. Written as DNA, the CDR3 is TGTGCCATCAGCGTCTTTAGCGGGAGGGGTACAGATACGCAGTATTTT. Protein product: CAISVFSGRGTDTQYF.

The rearrangement uses TRBV2 and TRBJ2-1; maybe TRBD2 (5 bases). Germline CDR1 and CDR2: SNHLY and FYNNEI. The CDR3 covers 14 residues. The V end lost 0 bases, the J end lost 4 bases, and 7 bases lay between the germline ends. The CDR3 DNA sequence: TGTGCCAGCAGTGAAGCGCGGGTGTACAATGAGCAGTTCTTC. It codes for CASSEARVYNEQFF.

The rearrangement links TRBV10-1 to TRBJ1-5, with D unclear. Germline V gives CDR1 WNHNN, CDR2 SYGVQD (reference sequence). The CDR3 extends over 13 amino acids. V lost 0 bases and J 9 bases, leaving 9 bases between the germline ends. CDR3 residues: CASSESRNRPQHF. In DNA, the CDR3 is TGCGCCAGCAGTGAGTCCCGGAACCGGCCCCAGCATTTT.

The chain links TRBV7-9 to TRBJ2-7; perhaps D is TRBD1 or TRBD2 (5 bases each). The V gene's germline CDR1 is SEHNR and CDR2 FQNEAQ (reference sequence). Trimming left V 0 bases short and J 2 bases short, with 14 bases between. This CDR3 spans 16 amino acids. CDR3 sequence: CASSLAVGTGPYEQYF. The CDR3 DNA sequence: TGTGCCAGCAGCTTAGCGGTCGGGACGGGCCCCTACGAGCAGTACTTC.

This rearrangement joins TRBV19 to TRBJ1-5; D call uncertain. V dropped 5 bases and J dropped 1 base, with 12 bases sitting between them. Germline CDR1 LNHDA, CDR2 SQIVND (reference sequence). The CDR3 loop spans 15 amino acids. CDR3 in DNA: TGTGCCAGTAGTGGCATGATGGGGAGCAATCAGCCCCAGCATTTT. This gives the protein CASSGMMGSNQPQHF. The full variable domain, with the rest looked up from reference TRBV19 and TRBJ1-5, is DGGITQSPKYLFRKEGQNVTLSCEQNLNHDAMYWYRQDPGQGLRLIYYSQIVNDFQKGDIAEGYSVSREKKESFPLTVTSAQKNPTAFYLCASSGMMGSNQPQHFGDGTRLSIL.

This clone was detected many times. V gene TRBV6-4 combines with J gene TRBJ2-7; D gene uncertain. This CDR3 has 12 amino acids. Germline assignment: CDR1 MRHNA and CDR2 SNTAGT. The germline V and J ends were trimmed by 7 bases and 4 bases, with 11 bases remaining between them. The CDR3 loop is CASTKIPYEQYF. As DNA, the CDR3 is TGTGCCAGCACGAAGATTCCATACGAGCAGTACTTC.

This clone showed up just a few times. V usage is TRBV25-1 and J usage is TRBJ2-7, with unresolved D. CDR1 and CDR2 (germline): MGHDK, SYGVNS. Deletions cut 3 bases from V and 2 bases from J, with 8 bases between. The CDR3 runs to 13 residues. CDR3 sequence (DNA): TGTGCCAGCAGTGAGCAAAAGGCCTACGAGCAGTACTTC. This sequence encodes CASSEQKAYEQYF.

The chain joins TRBV7-9 to TRBJ1-1, with 9 nucleotides matching TRBD1. CDR3 length equals 16 residues. Looked up from germline, CDR1 is SEHNR and CDR2 is FQNEAQ (reference sequence). V dropped 3 bases and J dropped 0; count of bases not matched to a gene: 5. The CDR3 nucleotides read TGTGCCAGCAGCTTTCGGACAGGGGCACTGAACACTGAAGCTTTCTTT. Encoded protein: CASSFRTGALNTEAFF.